This T cell receptor (beta chain) was profiled in a study of CD8 T cells in Susac syndrome. Sequencing of TCR beta was performed on blood CD8+ T cells and on blood CD4+ T cells. Per the germline V gene, CDR1 is MNHEY and CDR2 is SVGAGI. V was pared by 0 bases and J by 5 bases, with 13 bases between. This CDR3 is 16 amino acids long. A quantity of about 0.5 to 1 ug RNA underwent reverse transcription using random hexamers. TCRdb independently ran MiXCR on the immunoSEQ multiplex PCR reads; one entry per CDR3 protein. Of about 300,000 distinct CDR3 sequences detected, 89% appear once; the ten largest clones hold roughly 0.17%.

Sequencing input: CD8+ T cells from PBMCs. The origin of this receptor is a human donor with multiple sclerosis. The rearrangement uses TRBV6-5 and TRBJ2-2, with D possibly TRBD2 on 6 matching bases. DNA for the CDR3: TGTGCCAGCAGTTACTCGACGGGGGAAAAAACCGGGGAGCTGTTTTTT. This gives the protein CASSYSTGEKTGELFF.